Each of the 8 T cell receptor beta chains below was sequenced from the same sample in a study of blood T cell repertoires in COVID-19. Data came from immunoSEQ multiplex PCR; TCRdb stores just in-frame clones and leaves some out. The sample yields around 250,000 clones, roughly 86% seen once. Specimen: peripheral blood. The receptors derive from a woman between 70 and 85 years old with active or convalescent COVID-19.

The chain carries TRBV5-1 and TRBJ2-5; tentative D call: TRBD1 (5 bases). The CDR3 runs to 13 residues. Germline CDR1 is SGHRS and CDR2 is YFSETQ. Trimming took 4 bases from V and 5 from J, leaving 12 bases between them. This CDR3 is CASSDQGLETQYF. In DNA form, the CDR3 reads TGCGCCAGCAGCGACCAGGGATTGGAGACCCAGTACTTC.

The chain carries TRBV10-3 and TRBJ1-1; possible D gene TRBD1, 6 bases. Trimming shortened V by 8 bases and J by 1 base, and 14 bases separated the two germline ends. CDR3 length equals 14 residues. CDR1 and CDR2 (germline): ENHRY, SYGVKD. The CDR3 coding sequence is TGTGCCATCTCCGAGGGACAAAAGAACACTGAAGCTTTCTTT. Protein product: CAISEGQKNTEAFF.

This rearrangement joins TRBV5-1 to TRBJ2-5, with D tentatively TRBD1 (6 bases). The V end lost 2 bases, the J end lost 1 base, and 15 bases lay between the germline ends. This CDR3 region has 16 residues. Germline V lookup: CDR1 SGHRS, CDR2 YFSETQ. The CDR3 nucleotides read TGCGCCAGCAGCTTTAGATCTACAGGGTTCCAAGAGACCCAGTACTTC. It is translated as CASSFRSTGFQETQYF. The full variable domain, in which reference TRBV5-1 and TRBJ2-5 provide the parts outside the CDR3, is KAGVTQTPRYLIKTRGQQVTLSCSPISGHRSVSWYQQTPGQGLQFLFEYFSETQRNKGNFPGRFSGRQFSNSRSEMNVSTLELGDSALYLCASSFRSTGFQETQYFGPGTRLLVL.

The genes are TRBV10-2 and TRBJ2-5, with 7 bases fitting TRBD1. CDR3 length equals 13 residues. Germline values: CDR1 WSHSY, CDR2 SAAADI. The V and J ends lost 7 bases and 3 bases, in that order; junction bases with no gene match: 5. The CDR3 reads CASTTGAKETQYF. In DNA, the CDR3 is TGCGCCAGCACTACAGGGGCTAAAGAGACCCAGTACTTC.

The J gene is TRBJ1-6, the V gene TRBV19; possible D gene TRBD1, 6 bases. CDR1 LNHDA and CDR2 SQIVND come from the germline V gene (reference sequence). The ends were cut back, 6 bases at V and 7 bases at J, with 10 bases in the middle. The CDR3 length is 13 residues. The CDR3 region is CASSGQLNSPLHF. CDR3 nucleotide sequence: TGTGCCAGTAGCGGACAGTTGAATTCACCCCTCCACTTT.

The chain couples TRBV5-4 to TRBJ1-2, with D possibly TRBD1 on 6 matching bases. The germline CDR1 and CDR2 sequences are SGHNT and YYREEE (reference sequence). Trimming left V 3 bases short and J 6 bases short, with 15 bases between. The CDR3 has 14 residues. CDR3 DNA sequence: TGTGCCAGCAGCTCTGGACAGCCTTGGGATGGCTACACCTTC. As protein: CASSSGQPWDGYTF. The full variable domain, in which reference TRBV5-4 and TRBJ1-2 provide the parts outside the CDR3, is ETGVTQSPTHLIKTRGQQVTLRCSSQSGHNTVSWYQQALGQGPQFIFQYYREEENGRGNFPPRFSGLQFPNYSSELNVNALELDDSALYLCASSSGQPWDGYTFGSGTRLTVV.

The chain links TRBV13 to TRBJ1-3; D not certain. This CDR3 is built from 13 residues. CDR1 PRHDT and CDR2 FYEKMQ come from the germline V gene (reference sequence). V lost 6 bases, J lost 4 bases, and 10 bases lay in between. This chain's CDR3 is CASRPIRGNTIYF. The DNA of the CDR3 is TGTGCCAGCAGGCCGATTCGGGGAAACACCATATATTTT.

This chain uses TRBV12-3 or TRBV12-4 with TRBJ1-2, with D possibly matching TRBD1 (6 bases). This CDR3 spans 12 amino acids. V lost 6 bases and J lost 6, with 11 bases in between. The CDR3: CASSNRAHGYTF. The DNA for the CDR3 is TGTGCCAGCAGCAACAGGGCCCATGGCTACACCTTC.